Listed below are T cell receptor beta chains from one sample, sequenced in a study of T cell changes during pregnancy in multiple sclerosis. Clones were read by immunoSEQ multiplex PCR, and TCRdb kept only the in-frame ones, dropping some. The data contain approximately 65,000 clones, 90% to 95% of them singletons. The source material was peripheral blood, sampled in the third trimester of pregnancy. The origin of the receptors is a female donor in good health, enrolled as a control in a pregnancy study. The CDR3 runs from the conserved cysteine through the conserved F or W. A D gene is named only where the DNA matches it firmly. Only some rows state a clone size, as once, few, many or a class for expanded clones.

.,TRBJ1-5,TRBD1,TRBV4-3,TGCGCCAGCAGCCAAGATTTGACAGGGTCGGGGCCCCAGCATTTT,CASSQDLTGSGPQHF
.,TRBJ1-1,TRBD1,TRBV18,TGTGCCAGCTCAACAGGGGCTGGGAACACTGAAGCTTTCTTT,CASSTGAGNTEAFF
.,TRBJ1-2,.,TRBV7-2,TGTGCCAGCAGCTTAGTTGCGGGGGAGGGCGGTGGCTACACCTTC,CASSLVAGEGGGYTF
.,TRBJ2-1,TRBD1,TRBV7-2,TGTGCCAGCAGATCGAGACAGGGGGCGTCCTACAATGAGCAGTTCTTC,CASRSRQGASYNEQFF
.,TRBJ2-7,TRBD2,TRBV7-9,TGTGCCAGCAGCCCGAATAGCGGGGGAAGCGAGCAGTACTTC,CASSPNSGGSEQYF
once,TRBJ1-1,.,TRBV6-5,TGTGCCAGCAGTTACAAGACAGCGAACACTGAAGCTTTCTTT,CASSYKTANTEAFF
.,TRBJ2-1,.,TRBV4-3,TGCGCCAGCAGCCAAGCCGCGTTCAAGAGGCTCAGCCTGAATGAGCAGTTCTTC,CASSQAAFKRLSLNEQFF
.,TRBJ2-7,TRBD1,TRBV9,TGTGCCAGCAGCGTAGGGGGGACAGGGGCCTACGAGCAGTACTTC,CASSVGGTGAYEQYF
.,TRBJ2-7,TRBD1,TRBV4-3,TGCGCCAGCAGCCAAGAACGAAGACAGGGGACGACTTACGAGCAGTACTTC,CASSQERRQGTTYEQYF
once,TRBJ2-3,TRBD2,TRBV6-5,TGTGCCAGTAAGACTAGCGGGGGGGATGTAGATACGCAGTATTTT,CASKTSGGDVDTQYF
.,TRBJ2-3,.,TRBV19,TGTGCCAGTAGTATAGGAAGGAGGGTTGGAGATACGCAGTATTTT,CASSIGRRVGDTQYF
.,TRBJ2-2,TRBD1,TRBV19,TGTGCCAGTAGTACTACAGGGGGCACCGGGGAGCTGTTTTTT,CASSTTGGTGELFF
.,TRBJ1-2,TRBD1,TRBV6-5,TGTGCCAGCAGTTACCGGCCAGGGGGGTATGGCTACACCTTC,CASSYRPGGYGYTF
.,TRBJ2-2,TRBD1,TRBV5-6,TGTGCCAGCAGCGGGCGGACAGGGGCCGGGGAGCTGTTTTTT,CASSGRTGAGELFF
.,TRBJ1-1,.,TRBV7-9,TGTGCTTGGGGGGGGGTGAACACTGAAGCTTTCTTT,CAWGGVNTEAFF
.,TRBJ1-2,.,TRBV4-2,TGTGCCAGCAGCGAGGACAGCTATGATTATGGCTACACCTTC,CASSEDSYDYGYTF
.,TRBJ1-3,.,TRBV2,TGTGCCAGCAGTGAACCGGTCAGGGGATTAAACACCATATATTTT,CASSEPVRGLNTIYF
.,TRBJ1-6,TRBD1,TRBV5-1,TGCGCCAGCAGCTTGGAGGACAGGGATGACTCACCCCTCCACTTT,CASSLEDRDDSPLHF
.,TRBJ2-2,.,TRBV7-2,TGTGCCAGCAGGGGGCAGCTCAACACCGGGGAGCTGTTTTTT,CASRGQLNTGELFF
.,TRBJ2-1,TRBD1,TRBV7-7,TGTGCTAGCAGCTTAGGGACAGGGACTCACAATGAGCAGTTCTTC,CASSLGTGTHNEQFF
once,TRBJ1-1,.,TRBV27,TGTGCCAGCAGTTTATCCGGGGGAGAAGCTTTCTTT,CASSLSGGEAFF
.,TRBJ2-1,TRBD2,TRBV10-3,TGTGCCATCGGGGGGGTGAATGAGCAGTTCTTC,CAIGGVNEQFF
.,TRBJ1-2,.,TRBV11-2,TGTGCCAGCAGCCAGGACACGAACTATGGCTACACCTTC,CASSQDTNYGYTF
few,TRBJ1-6,.,TRBV6-5,TGTGCCAGCAGTTACGGGGAGGGAGATTCACCCCTCCACTTT,CASSYGEGDSPLHF
.,TRBJ1-1,TRBD1,TRBV7-2,TGTGCCAGCAGCTCCGGGACAGGGTTTTGGGCTTTCTTT,CASSSGTGFWAFF
.,TRBJ2-7,.,TRBV14,TGTGCCAGCAGCCAAGCCCTCTCCTACGAGCAGTACTTC,CASSQALSYEQYF
.,TRBJ1-6,.,TRBV7-2,TGTGCCAGCAGCTTAGAAACGGCAGGTTATAATTCACCCCTCCACTTT,CASSLETAGYNSPLHF
.,TRBJ2-5,TRBD2,TRBV7-2,TGTGCCAGCAGCTTAGGATCGCCTAGCGGGGGGGAGACCCAGTACTTC,CASSLGSPSGGETQYF
.,TRBJ2-3,.,TRBV18,TGTGCCAGCTCACCACCCCAGGGCCAAGATACGCAGTATTTT,CASSPPQGQDTQYF
.,TRBJ1-2,.,TRBV5-4,TGTGCCAGCAGCTTGGCAGGGTTACCGTCTGGCTACACCTTC,CASSLAGLPSGYTF
.,TRBJ1-1,TRBD1,TRBV4-2,TGTGCCAGCAGCCAAGCTCGGACAGGGGGAACTGAAGCTTTCTTT,CASSQARTGGTEAFF
once,TRBJ2-5,TRBD2,TRBV11-2,TGTGCCAGCAGCCCGGGACTAGCGGGGGGCGGTTACCAAGAGACCCAGTACTTC,CASSPGLAGGGYQETQYF
.,TRBJ1-5,TRBD1,TRBV5-6,TGTGCCAGCAGCTTAGGACAGGGACAGCCCCAGCATTTT,CASSLGQGQPQHF
.,TRBJ1-2,TRBD1,TRBV7-3,TGTGCCAGCAGCCCCGGAGGGGGCCGGGGCTACACCTTC,CASSPGGGRGYTF
once,TRBJ2-3,TRBD1,TRBV7-7,TGTGCTAGCAGCTTATTACCCTCGACAGGGGGCCGTAGGGATACGCAGTATTTT,CASSLLPSTGGRRDTQYF
.,TRBJ2-3,.,TRBV10-3,TGTGCCATCAGTGAACCGACTAGGAGTCCTGGGGATACGCAGTATTTT,CAISEPTRSPGDTQYF
once,TRBJ2-4,.,TRBV11-2,TGTGCCAGCAGCCCTCGTTGGGGGGATGTAAACATTCAGTACTTC,CASSPRWGDVNIQYF
.,TRBJ2-2,.,TRBV7-3,TGTGCCAGCAGCTTAAGCCCGGCGGGGATTAACACCGGGGAGCTGTTTTTT,CASSLSPAGINTGELFF
.,TRBJ1-3,TRBD1,TRBV19,TGTGCCAGTAGAACAGGGGGCGGACTTGGAAACACCATATATTTT,CASRTGGGLGNTIYF
.,TRBJ1-1,TRBD1,TRBV7-6,TGTGCCAGCAGCTTCGGACAGGGATTCACTGAAGCTTTCTTT,CASSFGQGFTEAFF
few,TRBJ1-6,TRBD1,TRBV2,TGTGCCAGCAGTGAAGAGGGACAGGAATATAATTCACCCCTCCACTTT,CASSEEGQEYNSPLHF
once,TRBJ2-5,TRBD2,TRBV7-8,TGTGCCAGCAGGCCATACGGGACTAGCGGGGTAGCAGAGACCCAGTACTTC,CASRPYGTSGVAETQYF
few,TRBJ1-1,.,TRBV9,TGTGCCAGCAGCGCCCCGGGACACCAAAACACTGAAGCTTTCTTT,CASSAPGHQNTEAFF
.,TRBJ2-3,.,TRBV19,TGTGCCAGTAGTATAGGGTCGCGGCGGGGGCACACAGATACGCAGTATTTT,CASSIGSRRGHTDTQYF